The 19 T cell receptor beta chains below come from one sample, sequenced in a study of T cells in localized non-small cell lung cancer. Using immunoSEQ multiplex PCR, the repertoire was profiled, and TCRdb retains in-frame clones only, with some absent. The profile shows tens of thousands of clones, around nine tenths of them singletons. The source was peripheral blood, collected before any cancer treatment. The receptors shown here come from a man between 40 and 70 years old with stage I squamous cell lung carcinoma.

The genes are TRBV4-1 and TRBJ2-7; the match to TRBD2 covers 13 bases. The V gene end was trimmed by 4 bases and the J gene end by 4 bases; junction bases not matched to a gene: 10. Germline CDR1 and CDR2: MGHRA and YSYEKL. The CDR3 runs to 17 residues. The CDR3 nucleotides read TGCGCCAGCAGCCCCAGACTAGCGGGGGGTCCCTCTTACGAGCAGTACTTC. This gives the protein CASSPRLAGGPSYEQYF.

The chain couples TRBV19 to TRBJ1-1; D may be TRBD1 (5 bases). This CDR3 comprises 15 residues. The V and J ends lost 7 bases and 0 bases respectively, with 15 bases between them. Looked up from germline, CDR1 is LNHDA and CDR2 is SQIVND (reference sequence). The CDR3 reads CASTPFDRMNTEAFF. CDR3 sequence (DNA): TGTGCCAGTACCCCCTTCGACAGAATGAACACTGAAGCTTTCTTT.

This clone was picked up a small number of times. The chain uses TRBV5-4 and TRBJ2-3; 7 bases are shared with TRBD2. The CDR3 covers 14 residues. V lost 0 bases, J lost 3 bases, and 1 base stayed unmatched. Per the germline V gene, CDR1 is SGHNT and CDR2 is YYREEE (reference sequence). CDR3 loop: CASSLGGGTDTQYF. The DNA of the CDR3 is TGTGCCAGCAGCTTGGGCGGGGGAACAGATACGCAGTATTTT.

The V call is TRBV30, the J call TRBJ2-1; 9 bases align to TRBD2. There are 14 residues in the CDR3. The V and J ends lost 2 bases and 4 bases, in that order; junction bases with no gene match: 3. Germline CDR1 GTSNPN, CDR2 SVGIG (reference sequence). CDR3 coding DNA: TGTGCCTGGAGTAGGACTAGCGCTTACAATGAGCAGTTCTTC. Amino acid sequence: CAWSRTSAYNEQFF. The full variable domain, rest sourced from reference TRBV30 and TRBJ2-1, is SQTIHQWPATLVQPVGSPLSLECTVEGTSNPNLYWYRQAAGRGLQLLFYSVGIGQISSEVPQNLSASRPQDRQFILSSKKLLLSDSGFYLCAWSRTSAYNEQFFGPGTRLTVL.

This chain joins TRBV13 and TRBJ2-7; possibly TRBD1 or TRBD2 for D (6 bases each). V lost 5 bases to trimming and J lost 4 bases, with 12 bases between them. The length of the CDR3 is 13 residues. Germline V gene data show CDR1 as PRHDT and CDR2 as FYEKMQ (reference sequence). The CDR3 sequence: CASSPTGAYEQYF. CDR3 DNA sequence: TGTGCCAGCAGCCCGACGGGGGCTTACGAGCAGTACTTC.

The V and J genes are TRBV4-1 and TRBJ2-2; tentative D call: TRBD2 (5 bases). This CDR3 is 18 amino acids long. V gave up 2 bases and J gave up 3 bases, with 19 bases separating them. Germline CDR1 MGHRA, CDR2 YSYEKL. The CDR3 DNA follows: TGCGCCAGCAGCCAAAGACCTTCGGCGGGCAGACACACCGGGGAGCTGTTTTTT. Translation gives CASSQRPSAGRHTGELFF.

The chain is built from TRBV27 and TRBJ2-7; D is unclear. The germline V gene has CDR1 MNHEY and CDR2 SMNVEV (reference sequence). The CDR3 consists of 14 residues. V dropped 1 base and J dropped 2 bases, with 9 bases sitting between them. The CDR3 sequence is CASSLYMTPYEQYF. The DNA of the CDR3 is TGTGCCAGCAGTTTATATATGACACCCTACGAGCAGTACTTC.

J is TRBJ2-1 and V is TRBV4-1, with 10 bases identical to TRBD2. The V and J ends lost 1 base and 5 bases, in that order; junction bases with no gene match: 8. Germline CDR1 MGHRA, CDR2 YSYEKL. The CDR3 contains 17 residues. CDR3 amino acids: CASSQALSSGGDNEQFF. CDR3 DNA sequence: TGCGCCAGCAGCCAAGCTCTATCCAGCGGGGGGGACAATGAGCAGTTCTTC.

The rearrangement joins TRBV2 to TRBJ2-7, with D possibly called TRBD1 or TRBD2 (5 bases each). The CDR3 spans 13 residues. Trimming left V 8 bases short and J 1 base short, with 12 bases between. Germline CDR1 SNHLY, CDR2 FYNNEI. In nucleotides, the CDR3 is TGTGCCAGCTTAAGGGACGCTTCCTACGAGCAGTACTTC. Its translation: CASLRDASYEQYF.

This clone was counted once. The chain couples TRBV27 to TRBJ2-2; D uncertain. This CDR3 is 14 amino acids long. V was pared by 2 bases and J by 3 bases, with 7 bases between. Germline CDR1 reads MNHEY; CDR2 reads SMNVEV (reference sequence). The CDR3 region is CASSLVSDTGELFF. The DNA for the CDR3 is TGTGCCAGCAGTTTAGTGAGTGACACCGGGGAGCTGTTTTTT.

The chain employs TRBV12-5 and TRBJ2-6; TRBD2 matches 7 bases. The CDR3 sequence is 17 residues long. The V gene end was trimmed by 5 bases and the J gene end by 0 bases; junction bases not matched to a gene: 7. CDR1 and CDR2 (germline): LGHNT, FRNRAP. Written as DNA, the CDR3 is TGTGCTAGTGGTCCGGGGGGACCCTTCTCTGGGGCCAACGTCCTGACTTTC. Protein sequence: CASGPGGPFSGANVLTF.

The V gene is TRBV15, the J gene TRBJ1-4, with 7 nucleotides matching TRBD1. This CDR3 contains 15 residues. V lost 5 bases and J lost 3; bases outside the gene matches: 6. Per the germline V gene, CDR1 is LNHNV and CDR2 is YYDKDF (reference sequence). CDR3 residues: CATSDLTGSNEKLFF. The CDR3 DNA reads as TGTGCCACCAGCGACTTGACAGGGTCTAATGAAAAACTGTTTTTT.

This rearrangement joins TRBV6-6 to TRBJ2-7, with a weak D call TRBD1 (6 bases). The CDR3 contains 13 residues. Trimming pared 4 bases from V and 6 bases from J, leaving 13 bases between. Germline V lookup: CDR1 MNHNY, CDR2 SVGAGI (reference sequence). The DNA for the CDR3 is TGTGCCAGCAGTTCGGCAGGGGTACGCGAGCAGTACTTC. Residues: CASSSAGVREQYF.

The V gene is TRBV15, the J gene TRBJ1-2, with D possibly being TRBD1 (5 bases). Germline CDR1 LNHNV, CDR2 YYDKDF (reference sequence). This CDR3 comprises 15 residues. With 3 bases removed from V and 0 bases from J, the gap between germline ends came to 11 bases. The CDR3 DNA reads TGTGCCACCAGCAGGGGGCAGAGCACTAACTATGGCTACACCTTC. Translated, it gives CATSRGQSTNYGYTF.

This chain joins TRBV12-5 and TRBJ1-4; maybe TRBD1 (6 bases). V lost 2 bases and J lost 0, with 16 bases in between. The germline CDR1 and CDR2 sequences are LGHNT and FRNRAP. There are 18 residues in the CDR3. The CDR3 sequence: CASGLPSRGAATNEKLFF. Here the CDR3 DNA reads TGTGCTAGTGGTTTGCCGTCGAGGGGGGCGGCAACTAATGAAAAACTGTTTTTT.

V gene TRBV7-2 combines with J gene TRBJ2-7; maybe TRBD1 (5 bases). Trimming stripped 4 bases from V and 5 bases from J, with 12 bases between. The CDR3 extends over 13 amino acids. Germline V gene data show CDR1 as SGHTA and CDR2 as FQGNSA. CDR3 nucleotides: TGTGCCAGCAGCTGGGGCCCTAGAGACGAGCAGTACTTC. Protein: CASSWGPRDEQYF.

The genes are TRBV4-3 and TRBJ2-2, with 12 bases aligning to TRBD2. Per germline, CDR1 LGHNA and CDR2 YSLEER. After removal of 1 base from V and 7 bases from J, the junction contained 7 bases not matched to a gene. This CDR3 has 17 amino acids. The CDR3 DNA follows: TGCGCCAGCAGCCAAGCGGTGACTAGCGGGGGAATCGGGGAGCTGTTTTTT. This encodes CASSQAVTSGGIGELFF.

This clone came up once. The chain employs TRBV2 and TRBJ2-2; TRBD2 is a possible D gene (7 bases). The CDR3 spans 15 residues. CDR1 and CDR2 (germline): SNHLY, FYNNEI. The germline V and J ends were trimmed by 8 bases and 5 bases, with 18 bases remaining between them. The CDR3 DNA is TGTGCCAGCCGGACCCGGGGGGCCAGAACCGGGGAGCTGTTTTTT. Translated: CASRTRGARTGELFF.

The chain has TRBV27 and TRBJ1-2; the D gene is possibly TRBD1 (5 bases). The CDR3 loop spans 13 amino acids. CDR1 is MNHEY and CDR2 is SMNVEV in the germline V gene (reference sequence). Trimming stripped 2 bases from V and 7 bases from J, with 11 bases between. CDR3 DNA sequence: TGTGCCAGCAGTTTAAGTCAGGGCGGTGGCTACACCTTC. Residues: CASSLSQGGGYTF.